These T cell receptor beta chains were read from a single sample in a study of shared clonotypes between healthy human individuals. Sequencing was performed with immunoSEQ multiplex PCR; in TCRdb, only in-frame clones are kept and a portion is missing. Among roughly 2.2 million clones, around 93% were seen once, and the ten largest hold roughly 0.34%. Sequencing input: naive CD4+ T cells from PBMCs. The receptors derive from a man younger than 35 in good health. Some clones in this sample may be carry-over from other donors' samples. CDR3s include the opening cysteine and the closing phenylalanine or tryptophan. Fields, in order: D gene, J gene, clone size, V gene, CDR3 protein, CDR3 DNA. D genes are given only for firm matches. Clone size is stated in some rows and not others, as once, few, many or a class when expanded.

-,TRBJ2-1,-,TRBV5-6,CASSSPNHYRGNEQFF,TGTGCCAGCAGCTCACCTAACCACTACCGCGGGAATGAGCAGTTCTTC
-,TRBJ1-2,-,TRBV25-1,CASSHIDTVYGYTF,TGTGCCAGCAGTCATATCGACACAGTTTATGGCTACACCTTC
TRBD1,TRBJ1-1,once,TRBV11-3,CASIKTGGTEAFF,TGTGCCAGCATTAAGACAGGGGGCACTGAAGCTTTCTTT
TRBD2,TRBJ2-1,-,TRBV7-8,CASSLGSREEIYYNEQFF,TGTGCCAGCAGCTTAGGCTCTCGGGAGGAAATCTACTACAATGAGCAGTTCTTC
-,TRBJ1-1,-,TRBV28,CASRPQGGTEAFF,TGTGCCAGCAGACCCCAGGGAGGCACTGAAGCTTTCTTT
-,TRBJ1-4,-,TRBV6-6,CASSPHEGATNEKLFF,TGTGCCAGCAGTCCCCACGAAGGTGCAACTAATGAAAAACTGTTTTTT
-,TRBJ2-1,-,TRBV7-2,CASSLTGTSSYNEQFF,TGTGCCAGCAGCTTAACCGGGACCAGCTCCTACAATGAGCAGTTCTTC
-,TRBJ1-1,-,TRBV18,CASSPQGNTEAFF,TGTGCCAGCTCACCTCAGGGGAACACTGAAGCTTTCTTT
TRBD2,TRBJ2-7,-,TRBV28,CASSGTSGRKPAYEQYF,TGTGCCAGCAGTGGGACTAGCGGGAGAAAACCTGCCTACGAGCAGTACTTC
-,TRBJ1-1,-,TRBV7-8,CASSARRDTEAFF,TGTGCCAGCAGCGCTAGACGGGACACTGAAGCTTTCTTT
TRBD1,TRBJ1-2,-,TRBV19,CASSAPGTGNYGYTF,TGTGCCAGTAGTGCCCCCGGGACAGGGAACTATGGCTACACCTTC
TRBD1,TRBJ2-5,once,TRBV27,CASSWGQALGRKYF,TGTGCCAGCAGTTGGGGACAGGCACTAGGACGGAAGTACTTC
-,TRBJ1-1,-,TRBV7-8,CASSLVDWGSVNTEAFF,TGTGCCAGCAGCTTAGTTGATTGGGGATCGGTGAACACTGAAGCTTTCTTT
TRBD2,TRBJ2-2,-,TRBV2,CASKREANTGELFF,TGTGCCAGCAAGCGGGAAGCGAACACCGGGGAGCTGTTTTTT
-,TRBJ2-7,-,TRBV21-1,CASSSRRYSYEQYF,TGTGCCAGCAGCTCCCGACGGTATTCCTACGAGCAGTACTTC
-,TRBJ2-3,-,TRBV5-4,CASSPGFRTDTQYF,TGTGCCAGCAGCCCGGGATTTCGCACAGATACGCAGTATTTT
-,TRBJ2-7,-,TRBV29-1,CSVGGRSNSYEQYF,TGCAGCGTTGGCGGCAGGAGCAACTCCTACGAGCAGTACTTC
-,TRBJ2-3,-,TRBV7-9,CASSYTGVTQYF,TGTGCCAGCAGCTATACGGGGGTAACGCAGTATTTT
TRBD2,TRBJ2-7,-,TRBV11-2,CASRSLAGVIPEQYF,TGTGCCAGCAGATCACTAGCGGGAGTTATACCCGAGCAGTACTTC
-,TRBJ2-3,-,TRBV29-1,CSVSPQLTDTQYF,TGCAGCGTTTCTCCCCAGCTCACAGATACGCAGTATTTT
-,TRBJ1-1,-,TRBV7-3,CASSPSGQGHIAFF,TGTGCCAGCAGCCCTTCTGGGCAGGGGCACATAGCTTTCTTT
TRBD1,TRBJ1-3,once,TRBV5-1,CASRDGRGSGNTIYF,TGCGCCAGCAGGGACGGCAGGGGGAGTGGAAACACCATATATTTT
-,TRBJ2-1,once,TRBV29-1,CSVLGLVGYNEQFF,TGCAGCGTTTTAGGCTTGGTGGGGTACAATGAGCAGTTCTTC
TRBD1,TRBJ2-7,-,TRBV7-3,CASSPTPGGEQYF,TGTGCCAGCAGCCCAACTCCAGGGGGCGAGCAGTACTTC
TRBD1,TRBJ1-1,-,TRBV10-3,CAISVGQGEGENTEAFF,TGTGCCATCAGTGTGGGACAGGGAGAAGGAGAGAACACTGAAGCTTTCTTT
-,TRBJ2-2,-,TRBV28,CASSSTQVHGELFF,TGTGCCAGCAGTTCCACCCAGGTGCACGGGGAGCTGTTTTTT
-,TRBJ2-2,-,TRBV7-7,CASSLGVGELFF,TGTGCCAGCAGCTTAGGGGTCGGGGAGCTGTTTTTT
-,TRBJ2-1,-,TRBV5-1,CASSLVGTSPNEQFF,TGCGCCAGCAGCTTGGTTGGGACCTCCCCCAATGAGCAGTTCTTC
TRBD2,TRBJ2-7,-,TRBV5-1,CASSPSTSGAYEQYF,TGCGCCAGCAGCCCCTCGACTAGCGGAGCTTACGAGCAGTACTTC
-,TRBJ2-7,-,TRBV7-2,CASSLTRGPYEQYF,TGTGCCAGCAGCCTAACTAGAGGCCCCTACGAGCAGTACTTC
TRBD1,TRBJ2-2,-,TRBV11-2,CASSWTGNTGELFF,TGTGCCAGCAGTTGGACAGGGAACACCGGGGAGCTGTTTTTT
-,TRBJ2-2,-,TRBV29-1,CSVGGVGTGELFF,TGCAGCGTTGGAGGGGTTGGCACCGGGGAGCTGTTTTTT
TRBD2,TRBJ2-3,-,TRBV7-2,CASSLSSGGGTDTQYF,TGTGCCAGCAGCTTATCCTCCGGGGGGGGGACAGATACGCAGTATTTT
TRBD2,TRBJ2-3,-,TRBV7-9,CASSFRAGEYLDTQYF,TGTGCCAGCAGCTTCCGAGCGGGAGAATATTTAGATACGCAGTATTTT
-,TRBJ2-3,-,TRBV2,CASIKVLSTDTQYF,TGTGCCAGCATTAAGGTACTGAGCACAGATACGCAGTATTTT
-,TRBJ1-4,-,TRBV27,CASSHGGVGEKLFF,TGTGCCAGCTCCCATGGGGGGGTGGGGGAAAAACTGTTTTTT
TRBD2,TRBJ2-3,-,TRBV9,CASSSRWGGRPDTQYF,TGTGCCAGCAGCTCCCGTTGGGGCGGGAGACCAGATACGCAGTATTTT
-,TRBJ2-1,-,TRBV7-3,CASSRGERIYNEQFF,TGTGCCAGCAGCCGTGGGGAGCGGATCTACAATGAGCAGTTCTTC
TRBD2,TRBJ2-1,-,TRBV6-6,CASSTPGTSGTNEQFF,TGTGCCAGCAGTACTCCGGGCACTAGCGGGACCAATGAGCAGTTCTTC
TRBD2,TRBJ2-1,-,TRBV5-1,CASGLAGAYNEQFF,TGCGCCTCAGGCCTAGCGGGGGCCTACAATGAGCAGTTCTTC
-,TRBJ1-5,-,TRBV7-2,CASSRGGGQPQHF,TGTGCCAGCAGCCGGGGGGGCGGGCAGCCCCAGCATTTT
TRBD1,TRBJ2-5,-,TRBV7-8,CASSLGQGLWETQYF,TGTGCCAGCAGCCTGGGACAGGGGCTGTGGGAGACCCAGTACTTC
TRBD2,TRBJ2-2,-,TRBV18,CASSPRLLLAGVSGELFF,TGTGCCAGCTCACCACGGTTATTACTAGCGGGAGTTTCCGGGGAGCTGTTTTTT
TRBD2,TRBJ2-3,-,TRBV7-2,CASSQLGLAGTDTQYF,TGTGCCAGCAGCCAGTTGGGGCTAGCGGGCACAGATACGCAGTATTTT
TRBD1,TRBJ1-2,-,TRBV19,CASSRTGGWTNYGYTF,TGTGCCAGTAGCCGGACAGGGGGATGGACTAACTATGGCTACACCTTC
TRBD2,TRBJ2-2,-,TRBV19,CASIAGLNTGELFF,TGTGCCAGTATCGCGGGACTAAACACCGGGGAGCTGTTTTTT
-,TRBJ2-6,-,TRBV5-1,CASSLGASGANVLTF,TGCGCCAGCAGCTTGGGCGCCTCTGGGGCCAACGTCCTGACTTTC
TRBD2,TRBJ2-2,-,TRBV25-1,CASRGLADTGELFF,TGTGCCAGCAGAGGACTAGCGGACACCGGGGAGCTGTTTTTT
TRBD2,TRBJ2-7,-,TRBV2,CASNPTPAGEQYF,TGTGCCAGCAACCCCACCCCAGCGGGAGAGCAGTACTTC
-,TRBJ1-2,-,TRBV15,CATSRVTYGYTF,TGTGCCACCAGCAGAGTCACCTATGGCTACACCTTC
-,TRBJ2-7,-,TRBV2,CASSDTGPWEQYF,TGTGCCAGCAGTGATACGGGGCCGTGGGAGCAGTACTTC
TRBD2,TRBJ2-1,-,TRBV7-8,CASSRIAGAYNEQFF,TGTGCCAGCAGCCGTATAGCGGGCGCCTACAATGAGCAGTTCTTC
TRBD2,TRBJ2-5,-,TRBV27,CASTLGGGTQETQYF,TGTGCCAGCACCCTCGGGGGGGGAACCCAAGAGACCCAGTACTTC
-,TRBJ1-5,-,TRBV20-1,CSAGQGPQHF,TGCAGTGCGGGTCAAGGGCCCCAGCATTTT
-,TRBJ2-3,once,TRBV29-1,CSPRGPTDTQYF,TGCAGCCCCCGCGGACCCACAGATACGCAGTATTTT
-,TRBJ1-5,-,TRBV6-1,CASLHPQHF,TGTGCCAGCCTTCACCCCCAGCATTTT
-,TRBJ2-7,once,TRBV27,CASSFGQGGYYEQYF,TGTGCCAGCAGTTTCGGACAGGGAGGGTACTACGAGCAGTACTTC
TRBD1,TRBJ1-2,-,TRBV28,CASRPPGQGTLHRYGYTF,TGTGCCAGCAGACCCCCGGGACAGGGGACTCTCCACCGATATGGCTACACCTTC
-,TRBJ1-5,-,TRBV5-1,CASSLGSGSNQPQHF,TGCGCCAGCAGCTTGGGATCGGGTAGCAATCAGCCCCAGCATTTT